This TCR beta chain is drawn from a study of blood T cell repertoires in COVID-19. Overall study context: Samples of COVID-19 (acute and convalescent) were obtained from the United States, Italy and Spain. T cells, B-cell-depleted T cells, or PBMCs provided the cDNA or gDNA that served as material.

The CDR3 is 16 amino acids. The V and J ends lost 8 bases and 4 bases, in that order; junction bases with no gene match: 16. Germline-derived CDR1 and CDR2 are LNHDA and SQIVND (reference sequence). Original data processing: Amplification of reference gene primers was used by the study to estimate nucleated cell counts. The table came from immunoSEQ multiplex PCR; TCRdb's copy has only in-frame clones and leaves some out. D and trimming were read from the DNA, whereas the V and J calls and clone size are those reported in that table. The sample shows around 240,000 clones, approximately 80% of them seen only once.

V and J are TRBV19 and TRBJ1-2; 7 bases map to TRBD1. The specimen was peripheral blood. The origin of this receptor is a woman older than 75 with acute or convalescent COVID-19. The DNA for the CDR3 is TGTGCCAGTTATGGCCCCGGGACAGCGAAGCCCTATGGCTACACCTTC. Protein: CASYGPGTAKPYGYTF.